The 24 T cell receptor beta chains presented below share a single source sample, sequenced in a study of control samples from healthy donors and cancer patients (dated by TCRdb to the early 2020s). The method was the immunoSEQ multiplex PCR assay. In TCRdb, the immuneACCESS table is reduced to in-frame sequences with V and J assigned. These tables do not hold every clone; where another copy was compared, an unresolved V gene accounts for under half, and the others remain unexplained. In this sample the table shows some 71,000 clones, roughly 89% of which occur a single time. The ten most abundant clones make up roughly 6% of the sample. Input material: PBMCs. The receptors originated from a man aged 55 to 70 with colorectal cancer.

This sequence joins TRBV6-5 and TRBJ2-4; the D gene could be TRBD1 or TRBD2 (5 bases each). Trimming shortened V by 4 bases and J by 1 base, and 14 bases separated the two germline ends. Germline assignment: CDR1 MNHEY and CDR2 SVGAGI. The CDR3 length is 16 residues. The CDR3 DNA reads as TGTGCCAGCAGTTCGGGACGGGCGTGGGCCAAAAACATTCAGTACTTC. Its translation is CASSSGRAWAKNIQYF.

In DNA form, the CDR3 reads TGTGCCAGCACTGTATTTGGCAGCCTGGCCTTGAACACTGAAGCTTTCTTT. This translates into CASTVFGSLALNTEAFF. The chain is built from TRBV2 and TRBJ1-1; the D is unclear. V was trimmed by 7 bases and J by 0 bases, leaving 21 bases between them. The germline V gene encodes CDR1 SNHLY and CDR2 FYNNEI. The CDR3 has 17 amino acids.

V usage is TRBV3-1 (or the pseudogene TRBV3-2) and J usage is TRBJ2-2; possible D gene TRBD2, 5 bases. The CDR3 has 18 residues. CDR1 is LGHDT, CDR2 YNNKEL, per germline (reference sequence). Trimming took off 5 bases at V and 0 bases at J, with 19 bases between the two ends. The chain's CDR3 is CASSFFFPGNANTGELFF. The CDR3 DNA reads TGTGCCAGCAGCTTTTTTTTTCCGGGAAATGCGAACACCGGGGAGCTGTTTTTT.

This clone was detected only a few times. V gene TRBV2 combines with J gene TRBJ2-6; D is unclear. The germline V gene has CDR1 SNHLY and CDR2 FYNNEI. This CDR3 comprises 16 residues. V was clipped by 7 bases and J by 1 base, with 14 bases between them. The CDR3 region has the DNA TGTGCCAGCAAGTTCCCAAAACCGTCTGGGGCCAACGTCCTGACTTTC. Translation: CASKFPKPSGANVLTF.

This chain uses TRBV1 with TRBJ1-2; the table's D call TRBD1 went unverified against the DNA. TRBV1 is assigned pseudogene status. This CDR3 has 17 amino acids. CDR3 sequence: CTSSRHGTGEPNYGYTF. The CDR3 nucleotides read TGCACCAGCAGCCGGCATGGGACAGGCGAACCTAACTATGGCTACACCTTC.

This CDR3 reads CASSPRALYEQYF. DNA for the CDR3: TGTGCCAGCAGTCCTAGGGCGCTATACGAGCAGTACTTC. This rearrangement joins TRBV28 to TRBJ2-7, with D uncertain. The germline V and J ends were trimmed by 5 bases and 4 bases, with 12 bases remaining between them. There are 13 residues in the CDR3. Per germline, CDR1 MDHEN and CDR2 SYDVKM.

V gene TRBV12-3 or TRBV12-4 combines with J gene TRBJ2-2; tentatively, D is TRBD1 or TRBD2 (5 bases each). The CDR3 has 13 amino acids. The chain's CDR3 is CANTPGGTGELFF. DNA for the CDR3: TGTGCAAACACCCCTGGGGGCACCGGGGAGCTGTTTTTT.

The chain combines TRBV2 with TRBJ1-1; no definite D call. The CDR3 totals 15 residues. Germline V gene sequence: CDR1 SNHLY, CDR2 FYNNEI. V was shortened by 4 bases and J by 6 bases, with 18 bases between the two germline ends. CDR3 loop: CASSGTRLLRAEAFF. CDR3 DNA: TGTGCCAGCAGTGGGACTCGGCTCCTTCGAGCTGAAGCTTTCTTT.

This clone was detected only a few times. The V gene is TRBV30, the J gene TRBJ2-1, with no clear D. The CDR3 contains 13 residues. Germline V gene data show CDR1 as GTSNPN and CDR2 as SVGIG (reference sequence). V lost 2 bases and J 7 bases, leaving 12 bases between the germline ends. The CDR3 region has the DNA TGTGCCTGGAGTCGGCCCCCCCAGAATGAGCAGTTCTTC. As protein: CAWSRPPQNEQFF.

The CDR3: CASSPDRWSEAFF. The CDR3 coding sequence is TGTGCCAGCAGCCCGGACAGGTGGTCGGAAGCTTTCTTT. This rearrangement joins TRBV3-1 (or the pseudogene TRBV3-2) to TRBJ1-1; TRBD1 matches at 7 bases. The CDR3 has 13 residues. Trimming cost V 4 bases and J 8 bases; bases outside gene matches: 7. Germline V gene sequence: CDR1 LGHDT, CDR2 YNNKEL (reference sequence).

The chain carries TRBV5-4 and TRBJ1-1; 7 bases line up with TRBD1. V dropped 2 bases and J dropped 1; count of bases not matched to a gene: 5. Germline CDR1 reads SGHNT; CDR2 reads YYREEE (reference sequence). This CDR3 comprises 15 residues. Here the CDR3 reads CASSLRTGENTEAFF. CDR3 nucleotide sequence: TGTGCCAGCAGCTTACGGACAGGAGAGAACACTGAAGCTTTCTTT.

The genes are TRBV3-1 (or the pseudogene TRBV3-2) and TRBJ1-5, with D unresolved. V lost 3 bases, J lost 4 bases, and 7 bases lay in between. CDR3 length: 13 residues. CDR1 and CDR2 (germline): LGHDT, YNNKEL (reference sequence). The DNA of the CDR3 is TGTGCCAGCAGCCACCAGAGGAATCAGCCCCAGCATTTT. Its translation is CASSHQRNQPQHF.

The J gene is TRBJ2-1, the V gene TRBV5-1; 10 nucleotides agree with TRBD2. The CDR3 extends over 14 amino acids. Germline V gives CDR1 SGHRS, CDR2 YFSETQ. V lost 3 bases, J lost 8 bases, and 5 bases stayed unmatched. CDR3 DNA sequence: TGCGCCAGCAGCTCGAGCGGGGGGGCACATGAGCAGTTCTTC. It codes for CASSSSGGAHEQFF.

The chain is built from TRBV7-2 and TRBJ2-5; 16 bases agree with TRBD2. CDR1 is SGHTA, CDR2 FQGNSA, per germline. Trimming at V came to 4 bases and at J to 5 bases, leaving 7 bases not matched to a gene. The CDR3 spans 17 residues. The CDR3 sequence: CASSSQGLAGGRETQYF. The CDR3 nucleotides read TGTGCCAGCAGCTCCCAGGGACTAGCGGGGGGGCGCGAGACCCAGTACTTC.

This rearrangement joins TRBV7-9 to TRBJ1-2; D is perhaps TRBD1 (6 bases). The CDR3 is 14 residues long. Trimming shortened V by 1 base and J by 2 bases, and 8 bases separated the two germline ends. From germline, CDR1 is SEHNR and CDR2 FQNEAQ (reference sequence). In nucleotides, the CDR3 is TGTGCCAGCAGCTTAGGTGGACAGAACTATGGCTACACCTTC. This sequence encodes CASSLGGQNYGYTF.

The J gene is TRBJ2-2, the V gene TRBV14, with no clear D. Germline V CDR1 and CDR2: SGHDN, FVKESK. The CDR3 extends over 13 amino acids. V was trimmed by 4 bases and J by 2 bases, leaving 5 bases between them. For the CDR3, the DNA is TGTGCCAGCAGCCCCTATAACACCGGGGAGCTGTTTTTT. This gives the protein CASSPYNTGELFF.

The chain has TRBV5-1 and TRBJ2-5; 10 bases map to TRBD2. The germline gives CDR1 SGHRS, CDR2 YFSETQ. This CDR3 is 14 amino acids long. The ends lost 4 bases at V and 3 bases at J; junction bases unmatched: 3. CDR3 in DNA: TGCGCCAGCAGCCCCGGACTAGCGGAAGAGACCCAGTACTTC. This gives the protein CASSPGLAEETQYF.

The chain is built from TRBV28 and TRBJ1-5; 7 bases align to TRBD1. This CDR3 region has 14 residues. In germline, CDR1 is MDHEN, CDR2 SYDVKM. The V segment lost 6 bases and the J segment 1 base; nucleotides outside the gene matches: 3. CDR3 sequence: CASRVQGSNQPQHF. The CDR3 DNA reads as TGTGCCAGCAGAGTACAGGGGAGCAATCAGCCCCAGCATTTT.

The table lists this clone with a few counts. The rearrangement uses TRBV15 and TRBJ2-3, with D possibly being TRBD2 (5 bases). Germline CDR1 LNHNV, CDR2 YYDKDF (reference sequence). The CDR3 is 14 amino acids. Trimming cost V 4 bases and J 4 bases, with 12 bases left between them. CDR3 coding DNA: TGTGCCACCAGCACCACTACGAGGGCAGATACGCAGTATTTT. Encoded protein: CATSTTTRADTQYF.

The rearrangement joins TRBV18 to TRBJ1-1; maybe TRBD1 (6 bases). CDR1 and CDR2 from the germline V gene are KGHSH and LQKENI. V gave up 5 bases and J gave up 1 base, with 11 bases separating them. The CDR3 spans 14 residues. The CDR3, as DNA: TGTGCCAGCTCAATCGGACAGTCGAACACTGAAGCTTTCTTT. Translated: CASSIGQSNTEAFF.

The rearrangement links TRBV7-2 to TRBJ1-2; D not resolved. The CDR3 has 14 amino acids. V lost 3 bases and J 4 bases, leaving 12 bases between the germline ends. Germline CDR1 reads SGHTA; CDR2 reads FQGNSA. The CDR3 DNA reads TGTGCCAGCAGCTTCGACCAGGCCGGCTATGGCTACACCTTC. It codes for CASSFDQAGYGYTF. The whole variable domain, filled in from reference TRBV7-2 and TRBJ1-2, reads GAGVSQSPSNKVTEKGKDVELRCDPISGHTALYWYRQSLGQGLEFLIYFQGNSAPDKSGLPSDRFSAERTGGSVSTLTIQRTQQEDSAVYLCASSFDQAGYGYTFGSGTRLTVV.

The chain employs TRBV15 and TRBJ2-5, with 7 bases lining up with TRBD2. The CDR3 length is 15 residues. V lost 0 bases and J lost 5; bases outside the gene matches: 6. Germline assignment: CDR1 LNHNV and CDR2 YYDKDF (reference sequence). The CDR3: CATSRDGRGGETQYF. The CDR3, as DNA: TGTGCCACCAGCAGAGATGGGAGGGGCGGGGAGACCCAGTACTTC.

CDR3 in DNA: TGTGCCAGCAGCCAAGGCGGGACAGGGGGCGGATTTTCTAATGAAAAACTGTTTTTT. Its translation is CASSQGGTGGGFSNEKLFF. This chain uses TRBV4-2 with TRBJ1-4, with 12 bases that match TRBD1. The CDR3 length is 19 residues. CDR1 and CDR2 (germline): LGHNA, YNFKEQ. J was trimmed by 3 bases and V by 1 base; bases with no gene match: 9.

This clone occurred once. This chain uses TRBV6-5 with TRBJ2-7; 9 bases line up with TRBD1. The germline V gene has CDR1 MNHEY and CDR2 SVGAGI. CDR3 length: 15 residues. Trimming removed 4 bases from V and 7 bases from J; junction bases left unmatched: 11. DNA of the CDR3: TGTGCCAGCAGTTTAGACAGGGGGGTCCCTCGAGAGCAGTACTTC. It encodes CASSLDRGVPREQYF.